These 19 T cell receptor beta chains share one sample of origin, sequenced in a study of T cells in Graves' hyperthyroidism and ophthalmopathy. TCR beta CDR3 region amplification was performed from RNA transcripts. In the first-round RT-PCR of the TCR CDR3, the HTBI primer set was used. From the multiplex PCR reads, TCRdb called clonotypes with MiXCR, one entry per CDR3 protein. Here the sample spans 500,000 to 600,000 distinct CDR3 sequences, just over 45% being singletons. Material for sequencing was peripheral blood or thyroid tissue (not recorded which). These receptors were taken from an adult woman with Graves' disease, either hyperthyroidism or ophthalmopathy (not recorded which).

A few counts support this clonotype. The CDR3 bases are TGTGCCATCAGTACTCCGCGATACAATGAGCAGTTCTTC. It codes for CAISTPRYNEQFF. V usage is TRBV10-3 and J usage is TRBJ2-1; D gene unclear. Germline CDR1 ENHRY, CDR2 SYGVKD. The CDR3 length is 13 residues. V lost 5 bases to trimming and J lost 4 bases, with 9 bases between them.

This clonotype occurred many times. This chain joins TRBV13 and TRBJ2-7; 7 nucleotides align to TRBD2. This CDR3 region has 17 residues. CDR1 PRHDT and CDR2 FYEKMQ come from the germline V gene (reference sequence). V trimming: 0 bases; J trimming: 2 bases; junction bases outside the gene matches: 10. The CDR3 here is CASSLGRPGLSTYEQYF. The CDR3 DNA reads TGTGCCAGCAGCTTAGGTAGACCGGGACTATCGACCTACGAGCAGTACTTC.

The chain has TRBV7-8 and TRBJ2-1; 8 bases agree with TRBD1. The CDR3 is made up of 15 amino acids. After removal of 5 bases from V and 6 bases from J, the junction contained 9 bases not matched to a gene. Germline CDR1 reads SGHVS; CDR2 reads FQNEAQ. CDR3 bases: TGTGCCAGCAGCCCGACGTGGACAGGGAGCAATGAGCAGTTCTTC. Translation gives CASSPTWTGSNEQFF. The full variable domain, with the rest looked up from reference TRBV7-8 and TRBJ2-1, is GAGVSQSPRYKVAKRGQDVALRCDPISGHVSLFWYQQALGQGPEFLTYFQNEAQLDKSGLPSDRFFAERPEGSVSTLKIQRTQQEDSAVYLCASSPTWTGSNEQFFGPGTRLTVL.

Notes on this clonotype: An end of the junction differs from the germline gene, which may be a read error. This chain links TRBV10-3 with TRBJ2-5, with D possibly called TRBD1 or TRBD2 (7 bases each). CDR1 and CDR2 from the germline V gene are ENHRY and SYGVKD. This CDR3 region has 15 residues. Here the CDR3 DNA reads TGTGCCATCAGAGCGGGACAGCGGATACAAGAGACCCAGTGCTTC. The encoded protein is CAIRAGQRIQETQCF.

Note on this clonotype: This may be a read error, as it is one base from a much larger clone. The chain is built from TRBV6-6 and TRBJ2-7, with D unclear. Germline V gene sequence: CDR1 MNHNY, CDR2 SVGAGI (reference sequence). V gave up 7 bases and J gave up 3 bases, with 13 bases separating them. CDR3 length: 13 amino acids. CDR3 coding DNA: TGTGCCAGCAATCCGGCTAGTATCTACGAGCAGTACTTC. Residues: CASNPASIYEQYF.

This clonotype was observed at least ten times. The V call is TRBV7-3, the J call TRBJ1-5; TRBD1 aligns across 7 bases. Germline values: CDR1 SGHTA, CDR2 FQGTGA. The junction had 17 bases not matched to a gene; V was cut back by 3 bases and J by 3 bases. The CDR3 loop spans 19 amino acids. The CDR3 sequence is CASSFFRDSGRGFNQPQHF. The CDR3 DNA reads TGTGCCAGCAGCTTCTTCCGGGACAGCGGCAGGGGGTTCAATCAGCCCCAGCATTTT.

This clonotype has a handful of counts. V usage is TRBV7-7 and J usage is TRBJ1-4; no clear D gene. The CDR3 runs to 13 residues. Germline CDR1 is SSHAT and CDR2 is FNYEAQ (reference sequence). The V end was cut by 4 bases, the J end by 8 bases, with 11 bases between. The CDR3 coding sequence is TGTGCCAGCAGCTCATCCTCCCGCGAAAAACTGTTTTTT. This translates into CASSSSSREKLFF.

Concerning this clonotype itself: The junction shows a germline mismatch at one end, possibly a read error. The J gene is TRBJ2-7, the V gene TRBV11-2, with no clear D. The germline V gene encodes CDR1 SGHAT and CDR2 FQNNGV. The CDR3 runs to 15 residues. CDR3 amino acids: CAGSQDFNSYYEQYF. DNA of the CDR3: TGCGCCGGCAGCCAAGACTTTAACAGTTACTACGAGCAGTACTTC.

The CDR3 nucleotides are TGTGCCAGCAGCTTCACTAGCGGAGGTCAAGAGACCCAGTACTTC. It encodes CASSFTSGGQETQYF. The chain employs TRBV7-2 and TRBJ2-5; 8 nucleotides match TRBD2. The trim removed 3 bases at V and 2 bases at J, leaving 5 bases unmatched. From germline, CDR1 is SGHTA and CDR2 FQGNSA. CDR3 length: 15 residues.

Concerning this clonotype itself: The junction shows a germline mismatch at one end, possibly a read error. J is TRBJ2-5 and V is TRBV10-2; D remains ambiguous. This CDR3 region has 14 residues. In germline, CDR1 is WSHSY, CDR2 SAAADI. Here the CDR3 DNA reads TGTGCCAGCAGTGAATCGTCAGCCCAAGAGACCCAGTACTTC. It translates to CASSESSAQETQYF.

This clonotype was observed once. The rearrangement uses TRBV29-1 and TRBJ1-1; D is unresolved. This CDR3 is 16 amino acids long. Germline V gene sequence: CDR1 SQVTM, CDR2 ANQGSEA. V was clipped by 3 bases and J by 1 base, with 18 bases between them. CDR3: CSVDGLGGPGNTEAFF. CDR3 bases: TGCAGCGTTGATGGGTTAGGAGGGCCAGGGAACACTGAAGCTTTCTTT.

Regarding this clonotype: Lacking the conserved final phenylalanine or tryptophan, this CDR3 likely reflects a read error. It is unclear where the CDR3 begins or ends on the DNA, so no DNA is shown, and the CDR3 is as TCRdb lists it. The gene calls are TRBV7-6 and TRBJ1-3. From its first to its last residue, the CDR3 has 9 amino acids. The germline V gene has CDR1 SGHVS and CDR2 FNYEAQ. CDR3 residues: CASGGTSHT.

The chain recombines TRBV2 with TRBJ1-1; TRBD1 matches at 8 bases. Germline loops: CDR1 SNHLY, CDR2 FYNNEI. The CDR3 sequence is 14 residues long. The V and J ends lost 2 bases and 5 bases, in that order; junction bases with no gene match: 4. CDR3 region: CASSERTGWTEAFF. CDR3 nucleotide sequence: TGTGCCAGCAGTGAACGGACAGGGTGGACTGAAGCTTTCTTT.

The genes are TRBV7-9 and TRBJ2-2; a possible D gene is TRBD2 (5 bases). Germline CDR1 SEHNR, CDR2 FQNEAQ (reference sequence). The CDR3 is 19 amino acids. V lost 1 base and J 0 bases, leaving 18 bases between the germline ends. CDR3 coding DNA: TGTGCCAGCAGCTTAGGGGGAACTTTGGCGGGCTCGAACACCGGGGAGCTGTTTTTT. Translation: CASSLGGTLAGSNTGELFF. Variable domain in full (rest from reference TRBV7-9 and TRBJ2-2): DTGVSQNPRHKITKRGQNVTFRCDPISEHNRLYWYRQTLGQGPEFLTYFQNEAQLEKSRLLSDRFSAERPKGSFSTLEIQRTEQGDSAMYLCASSLGGTLAGSNTGELFFGEGSRLTVL.

This clonotype has a count of ten or more. J is TRBJ1-6 and V is TRBV5-1; no clear D gene. This CDR3 is built from 16 residues. Germline CDR1 reads SGHRS; CDR2 reads YFSETQ. The V and J ends lost 4 bases and 7 bases respectively, with 18 bases between them. The CDR3 region has the DNA TGCGCCAGCAGCCCCCGGCCCCTGAGCGTCAATTCACCCCTCCACTTT. Its translation is CASSPRPLSVNSPLHF. The whole variable domain, remainder taken from reference TRBV5-1 and TRBJ1-6, is KAGVTQTPRYLIKTRGQQVTLSCSPISGHRSVSWYQQTPGQGLQFLFEYFSETQRNKGNFPGRFSGRQFSNSRSEMNVSTLELGDSALYLCASSPRPLSVNSPLHFGNGTRLTVT.

The V and J genes are TRBV5-1 and TRBJ1-1; no definite D call. The CDR3 extends over 12 amino acids. CDR1 and CDR2 (germline): SGHRS, YFSETQ. V was pared by 2 bases and J by 7 bases, with 9 bases between. The CDR3 spells CASSLKGDEAFF. For the CDR3, the DNA is TGCGCCAGCAGCTTAAAGGGAGATGAAGCTTTCTTT.

The rearrangement joins TRBV20-1 to TRBJ1-6; maybe TRBD1 (6 bases). V was clipped by 0 bases and J by 6 bases, with 18 bases between them. CDR1 and CDR2 from the germline V gene are DFQATT and SNEGSKA (reference sequence). The CDR3 is 17 amino acids. The CDR3 coding sequence is TGCAGTGCTAGAGATAGTCGTAAAGACAGGAGTAATTCACCCCTCCACTTT. It yields the protein CSARDSRKDRSNSPLHF.

In this sample, this clonotype turned up many times. The chain combines TRBV6-1 with TRBJ1-5; 7 positions agree with TRBD1. CDR3 length: 16 amino acids. V gave up 4 bases and J gave up 2 bases; unmatched junction bases: 8. The germline V gene encodes CDR1 MNHNS and CDR2 SASEGT. For the CDR3, the DNA is TGTGCCAGCAGTGCGACAGGGCTCGCGGGCAATCAGCCCCAGCATTTT. The encoded protein is CASSATGLAGNQPQHF.

The chain is built from TRBV29-1 and TRBJ1-1; the match to TRBD1 covers 12 bases. The CDR3 has 15 amino acids. Germline values: CDR1 SQVTM, CDR2 ANQGSEA. Losses at the gene ends were 8 bases for V and 1 base for J; bases not matched to a gene: 8. The CDR3 sequence is CSPIRDRGQNTEAFF. For the CDR3, the DNA is TGCAGCCCCATCCGGGACAGGGGGCAGAACACTGAAGCTTTCTTT. Drawing the rest from reference TRBV29-1 and TRBJ1-1, the complete variable domain is SAVISQKPSRDICQRGTSLTIQCQVDSQVTMMFWYRQQPGQSLTLIATANQGSEATYESGFVIDKFPISRPNLTFSTLTVSNMSPEDSSIYLCSPIRDRGQNTEAFFGQGTRLTVV.